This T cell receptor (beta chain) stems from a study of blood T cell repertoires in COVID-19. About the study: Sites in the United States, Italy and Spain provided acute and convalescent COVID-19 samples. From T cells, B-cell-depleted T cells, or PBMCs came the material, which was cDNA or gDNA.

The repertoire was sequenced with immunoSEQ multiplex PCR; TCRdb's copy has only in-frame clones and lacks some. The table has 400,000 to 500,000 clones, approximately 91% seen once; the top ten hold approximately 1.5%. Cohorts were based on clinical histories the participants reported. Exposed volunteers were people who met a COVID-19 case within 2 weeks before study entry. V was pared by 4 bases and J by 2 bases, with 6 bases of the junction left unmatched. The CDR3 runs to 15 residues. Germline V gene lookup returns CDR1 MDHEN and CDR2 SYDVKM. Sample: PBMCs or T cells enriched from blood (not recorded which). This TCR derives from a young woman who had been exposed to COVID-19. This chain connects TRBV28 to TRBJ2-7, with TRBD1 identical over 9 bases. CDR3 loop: CASSSRQGGAYEQYF. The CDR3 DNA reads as TGTGCCAGCAGTTCTCGACAGGGGGGCGCCTACGAGCAGTACTTC. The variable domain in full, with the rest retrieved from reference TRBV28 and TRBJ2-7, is DVKVTQSSRYLVKRTGEKVFLECVQDMDHENMFWYRQDPGLGLRLIYFSYDVKMKEKGDIPEGYSVSREKKERFSLILESASTNQTSMYLCASSSRQGGAYEQYFGPGTRLTVT.